These 20 T cell receptor beta chains were sequenced from one sample in a study of blood T cell repertoires in COVID-19. The repertoire was sequenced with immunoSEQ multiplex PCR; TCRdb's copy has only in-frame clones and lacks some. This sample yields 60,000 or so clones, of which 78% are seen a single time; 25% belongs to the top ten. The sample was peripheral blood. The receptors were sampled from a human donor in a cohort sampled during active COVID-19.

This clone was found once. The chain combines TRBV3-1 (or the pseudogene TRBV3-2) with TRBJ2-7; D gene ambiguous. Trimming pared 2 bases from V and 0 bases from J, leaving 2 bases between. The CDR3 length is 12 residues. Germline V gives CDR1 LGHDT, CDR2 YNNKEL (reference sequence). The CDR3 region is CASSQLSYEQYF. As DNA, the CDR3 is TGTGCCAGCAGCCAACTCTCCTACGAGCAGTACTTC.

The V and J genes are TRBV11-2 and TRBJ2-5; TRBD2 is a possible D gene (6 bases). Germline CDR1 SGHAT, CDR2 FQNNGV. This CDR3 region has 14 residues. The V gene lost 2 bases and the J gene lost 5 bases, with 12 bases spanning the gap. CDR3 loop: CASSLFPGGETQYF. CDR3 DNA sequence: TGTGCCAGCAGCTTATTCCCAGGAGGGGAGACCCAGTACTTC.

Concerning this clone: One end of the junction is discordant with germline, which a read error may explain. The V gene is TRBV9, the J gene TRBJ2-1; tentative D call: TRBD2 (5 bases). Per germline, CDR1 SGDLS and CDR2 YYNGEE. The CDR3 covers 12 residues. CDR3 protein: CASSDDYHEQFF. CDR3 in DNA: TGTGCCAGCAGCGATGACTACCATGAGCAGTTCTTC.

The chain links TRBV19 to TRBJ2-1, with a possible D match to TRBD2 (6 bases). CDR1 and CDR2 from the germline V gene are LNHDA and SQIVND (reference sequence). This CDR3 comprises 16 residues. Trimming stripped 7 bases from V and 6 bases from J, with 22 bases between. DNA for the CDR3: TGTGCCAGTACCCCCCAGGCGGGGAAAAGGAGCAATGAGCAGTTCTTC. Translation: CASTPQAGKRSNEQFF. Full variable domain (rest looked up from reference TRBV19 and TRBJ2-1): DGGITQSPKYLFRKEGQNVTLSCEQNLNHDAMYWYRQDPGQGLRLIYYSQIVNDFQKGDIAEGYSVSREKKESFPLTVTSAQKNPTAFYLCASTPQAGKRSNEQFFGPGTRLTVL.

J is TRBJ2-7 and V is TRBV15, with 9 bases lining up with TRBD2. CDR1 is LNHNV, CDR2 YYDKDF, per germline (reference sequence). The CDR3 consists of 16 residues. J gave up 3 bases and V 4 bases, and 10 bases lay outside the gene matches. CDR3 sequence: CATSIRYSGSLYEQYF. The CDR3 region has the DNA TGTGCCACCAGCATTCGTTATAGCGGGAGTCTCTACGAGCAGTACTTC. Full variable domain (rest looked up from reference TRBV15 and TRBJ2-7): DAMVIQNPRYQVTQFGKPVTLSCSQTLNHNVMYWYQQKSSQAPKLLFHYYDKDFNNEADTPDNFQSRRPNTSFCFLDIRSPGLGDTAMYLCATSIRYSGSLYEQYFGPGTRLTVT.

In its sample, this clone was seen a few times. This rearrangement joins TRBV5-4 to TRBJ2-5; 12 bases line up with TRBD2. Germline lookup yields CDR1 SGHNT and CDR2 YYREEE (reference sequence). The CDR3 covers 17 residues. Trimming at V came to 0 bases and at J to 5 bases, leaving 8 bases not matched to a gene. CDR3 sequence reads: CASSLGSSGGAAETQYF. CDR3 DNA sequence: TGTGCCAGCAGCTTGGGGTCTAGCGGGGGGGCTGCTGAGACCCAGTACTTC.

This clone was detected a few times. The CDR3 protein is CASMGGEKLFF. In DNA form, the CDR3 reads TGTGCCAGCATGGGAGGTGAAAAACTGTTTTTT. The chain couples TRBV11-3 to TRBJ1-4; D unresolved. Germline CDR1 is SGHNT and CDR2 is YENEEA. The CDR3 extends over 11 amino acids. V lost 7 bases to trimming and J lost 7 bases, with 7 bases between them. Supplemented by reference TRBV11-3 and TRBJ1-4, the full variable domain reads EAGVVQSPRYKIIEKKQPVAFWCNPISGHNTLYWYLQNLGQGPELLIRYENEEAVDDSQLPKDRFSAERLKGVDSTLKIQPAELGDSAVYLCASMGGEKLFFGSGTQLSVL.

The gene calls are TRBV7-9 and TRBJ2-5; no definite D call. Germline loops: CDR1 SEHNR, CDR2 FQNEAQ (reference sequence). The V and J ends lost 5 bases and 2 bases respectively, with 12 bases between them. The CDR3 runs 14 residues. DNA of the CDR3: TGTGCCAGCAGCCTGTGGAGTGGGCAAGAGACCCAGTACTTC. Protein sequence: CASSLWSGQETQYF. Drawing the rest from reference TRBV7-9 and TRBJ2-5, the complete variable domain is DTGVSQNPRHKITKRGQNVTFRCDPISEHNRLYWYRQTLGQGPEFLTYFQNEAQLEKSRLLSDRFSAERPKGSFSTLEIQRTEQGDSAMYLCASSLWSGQETQYFGPGTRLLVL.

V gene TRBV3-1 (or the pseudogene TRBV3-2) combines with J gene TRBJ2-1, with D unclear. The CDR3 sequence is 13 residues long. V lost 1 base and J lost 3, with 4 bases in between. Germline-derived CDR1 and CDR2 are LGHDT and YNNKEL (reference sequence). CDR3 nucleotide sequence: TGTGCCAGCAGCCAAGCGTACTACAATGAGCAGTTCTTC. As protein: CASSQAYYNEQFF.

The rearrangement joins TRBV11-2 to TRBJ2-2, with D possibly matching TRBD2 (6 bases). The CDR3 is 15 amino acids. Germline assignment: CDR1 SGHAT and CDR2 FQNNGV. With 6 bases removed from V and 0 bases from J, the gap between germline ends came to 11 bases. The CDR3 reads CASRRGATNTGELFF. As DNA, the CDR3 is TGTGCCAGCAGGCGCGGGGCAACGAACACCGGGGAGCTGTTTTTT.

The chain employs TRBV28 and TRBJ1-1; D perhaps matches TRBD1 (6 bases). Between the trimmed V and J ends, which lost 5 bases and 9 bases, there was a span of 16 bases. Germline CDR1 MDHEN, CDR2 SYDVKM. This CDR3 has 13 amino acids. The CDR3, as DNA: TGTGCCAGCAGTCCCGGACAGTTCATGAAAGCTTTCTTT. Amino acids: CASSPGQFMKAFF.

This chain uses TRBV5-6 with TRBJ1-1; a possible D gene is TRBD1 (6 bases). The CDR3 loop spans 15 amino acids. Germline V CDR1 and CDR2: SGHDT, YYEEEE. Trimming shortened V by 2 bases and J by 1 base, and 12 bases separated the two germline ends. CDR3 residues: CASSFGAGANTEAFF. In DNA form, the CDR3 reads TGTGCCAGCAGCTTCGGCGCAGGGGCGAACACTGAAGCTTTCTTT.

The chain has TRBV5-1 and TRBJ2-5, with no clear D. Germline V gene sequence: CDR1 SGHRS, CDR2 YFSETQ. Trimming pared 7 bases from V and 0 bases from J, leaving 10 bases between. The CDR3 has 13 residues. The CDR3: CASGSPYQETQYF. Here the CDR3 DNA reads TGCGCCAGCGGCTCTCCGTACCAAGAGACCCAGTACTTC.

This rearrangement joins TRBV9 to TRBJ1-1; 8 bases match TRBD1. V lost 1 base to trimming and J lost 11 bases; unmatched junction nucleotides: 7. The CDR3 has 13 residues. The V gene's germline CDR1 is SGDLS and CDR2 YYNGEE. The CDR3 region is CASSVSGQEAAFF. As DNA, the CDR3 is TGTGCCAGCAGCGTATCGGGACAGGAGGCCGCTTTCTTT.

This clone was found many times. V gene TRBV27 combines with J gene TRBJ2-7; 8 bases align to TRBD2. Germline V CDR1 and CDR2: MNHEY, SMNVEV (reference sequence). Losses at the gene ends were 6 bases for V and 1 base for J; bases not matched to a gene: 8. The CDR3 is 15 amino acids. DNA of the CDR3: TGTGCCAGCAGATCGGGGGGGCAAAGATCCTACGAGCAGTACTTC. It translates to CASRSGGQRSYEQYF.

This clone appeared a few times. This chain links TRBV7-9 with TRBJ2-1, with 7 bases lining up with TRBD2. Germline values: CDR1 SEHNR, CDR2 FQNEAQ (reference sequence). J was trimmed by 0 bases and V by 5 bases; bases with no gene match: 4. The CDR3 has 15 amino acids. The CDR3 region has the DNA TGTGCCAGCAGCAGTACTAGCGTCTCCTACAATGAGCAGTTCTTC. Its translation: CASSSTSVSYNEQFF.

The chain couples TRBV27 to TRBJ2-1; 15 bases align to TRBD2. The CDR3 runs 21 residues. Germline V CDR1 and CDR2: MNHEY, SMNVEV (reference sequence). V was clipped by 4 bases and J by 1 base; unmatched bases: 14. CDR3 in DNA: TGTGCCAGCAGTTACCAATCGGGGGGGACTAGCGGGAGGACTTCCTACAATGAGCAGTTCTTC. It yields the protein CASSYQSGGTSGRTSYNEQFF.

The genes are TRBV30 and TRBJ2-5, with D maybe TRBD2 (6 bases). The V gene's germline CDR1 is GTSNPN and CDR2 SVGIG (reference sequence). This CDR3 has 13 residues. The V end lost 0 bases, the J end lost 9 bases, and 14 bases lay between the germline ends. CDR3 coding DNA: TGTGCCTGGAGTGTACGTAGCGGAGGGGCCCAGTACTTC. Its protein product is CAWSVRSGGAQYF.

The genes are TRBV18 and TRBJ2-7, with a possible D match to TRBD2 (5 bases). Germline loops: CDR1 KGHSH, CDR2 LQKENI. This CDR3 has 14 amino acids. The V end was cut by 3 bases, the J end by 6 bases, with 15 bases between. As DNA, the CDR3 is TGTGCCAGCTCACCCGCTCGTGAGGGAAGCGAGCAGTACTTC. Its translation is CASSPAREGSEQYF.

The V and J genes are TRBV15 and TRBJ1-2; TRBD1 aligns across 7 bases. The V gene's germline CDR1 is LNHNV and CDR2 YYDKDF (reference sequence). This CDR3 region has 13 residues. The J segment lost 3 bases and the V segment lost 5 bases, leaving 3 bases of the junction unmatched. The CDR3, as DNA: TGTGCCACCAGCTGGGACAGCCACTATGGCTACACCTTC. Amino acid sequence: CATSWDSHYGYTF.